The T cell receptor (beta chain) described here comes from a study of shared clonotypes between healthy human individuals. CDR3 length: 10 amino acids. Germline CDR1 and CDR2: MNHEY and SVGAGI. With regard to this clone: At one of its ends the junction is not consistent with the germline gene, which may arise from a read error.

Only in-frame clones appear in the TCRdb table, and some are missing; sequencing was by immunoSEQ multiplex PCR. This table holds a few hundred thousand clones, about 96% found once. The receptor was isolated from a man aged 30-40 years in good health. Sequenced input: memory CD8+ T cells sorted from blood. Subset denoted: CD45RO+ cells pooled with CCR7-negative TemRA cells. J is TRBJ1-2 and V is TRBV6-5; D call uncertain. The CDR3 is CASSYYGYTF. The DNA of the CDR3 is TGTGCCAGCAGCTACTATGGCTACACCTTC.